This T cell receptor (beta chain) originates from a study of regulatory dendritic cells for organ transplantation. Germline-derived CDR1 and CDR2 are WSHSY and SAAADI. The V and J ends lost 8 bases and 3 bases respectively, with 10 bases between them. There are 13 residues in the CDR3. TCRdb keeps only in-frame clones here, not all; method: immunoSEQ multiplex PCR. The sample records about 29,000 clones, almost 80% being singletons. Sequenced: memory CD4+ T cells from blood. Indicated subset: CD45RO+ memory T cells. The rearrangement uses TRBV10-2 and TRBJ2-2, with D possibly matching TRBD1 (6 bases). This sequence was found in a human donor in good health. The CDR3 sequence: CASRTGYTGELFF. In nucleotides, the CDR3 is TGCGCCAGCCGCACAGGGTACACCGGGGAGCTGTTTTTT.